Shown below are 10 T cell receptor beta chains from a single sample sequenced in a study of cytomegalovirus exposure and HLA in healthy donors. The PCR ran on 60 Vbeta and 13 Jbeta primers. Data came from immunoSEQ multiplex PCR; TCRdb stores just in-frame clones and leaves some out. Of under 150,000 clones in the sample, over 65% were seen once. Sequenced sample: PBMCs. Source of these receptors: a woman aged 18 to 35 in good health and CMV-seronegative.

This chain uses TRBV29-1 with TRBJ1-1; D might be TRBD1 (5 bases). Trimming shortened V by 2 bases and J by 5 bases, and 12 bases separated the two germline ends. This CDR3 is built from 13 residues. Germline V gene sequence: CDR1 SQVTM, CDR2 ANQGSEA. The CDR3 sequence is CSVEKGSRTEAFF. In DNA, the CDR3 is TGCAGCGTTGAAAAGGGGTCGAGGACTGAAGCTTTCTTT. Full variable domain (outside the CDR3, taken from reference TRBV29-1 and TRBJ1-1): SAVISQKPSRDICQRGTSLTIQCQVDSQVTMMFWYRQQPGQSLTLIATANQGSEATYESGFVIDKFPISRPNLTFSTLTVSNMSPEDSSIYLCSVEKGSRTEAFFGQGTRLTVV.

The chain recombines TRBV4-1 with TRBJ2-5, with D possibly being TRBD2 (6 bases). The CDR3 loop spans 16 amino acids. Trimming took 0 bases from V and 5 from J, leaving 16 bases between them. Germline CDR1 is MGHRA and CDR2 is YSYEKL. In nucleotides, the CDR3 is TGCGCCAGCAGCCAAGATTCGGGTGGGACTGGGGAGACCCAGTACTTC. Encoded protein: CASSQDSGGTGETQYF.

The count of this clone is one. The V call is TRBV6-5, the J call TRBJ1-4, with D perhaps matching TRBD1 (6 bases). The CDR3 contains 14 residues. Trimming pared 6 bases from V and 6 bases from J, leaving 14 bases between. In germline, CDR1 is MNHEY, CDR2 SVGAGI. In nucleotides, the CDR3 is TGTGCCAGCAGCCTCGGCCACAGGGATGAAAAACTGTTTTTT. It is translated as CASSLGHRDEKLFF.

The chain links TRBV19 to TRBJ2-3, with D unresolved. V was cut by 1 base and J by 2 bases, with 7 bases left in between. The germline CDR1 and CDR2 sequences are LNHDA and SQIVND (reference sequence). The CDR3 sequence is 14 residues long. The CDR3 DNA reads as TGTGCCAGTAGTATAGCAGTTATCACAGATACGCAGTATTTT. Its protein is CASSIAVITDTQYF.

The chain has TRBV11-2 and TRBJ1-2; 8 nucleotides align to TRBD1. CDR3 length: 15 amino acids. Losses at the gene ends were 5 bases for V and 5 bases for J; bases not matched to a gene: 10. The germline CDR1 and CDR2 sequences are SGHAT and FQNNGV. CDR3 in DNA: TGTGCCAGCAGCCGTCGACAGGGGTCCTCTTATGGCTACACCTTC. Protein sequence: CASSRRQGSSYGYTF.

The chain links TRBV4-2 to TRBJ2-5, with TRBD1 matching over 8 bases. Per the germline V gene, CDR1 is LGHNA and CDR2 is YNFKEQ. After removal of 3 bases from V and 5 bases from J, the junction contained 8 bases not matched to a gene. This CDR3 has 15 residues. The CDR3 loop is CASSQATGVGETQYF. DNA for the CDR3: TGTGCCAGCAGCCAGGCGACAGGGGTCGGCGAGACCCAGTACTTC.

The rearrangement uses TRBV11-3 and TRBJ2-3, with TRBD2 identical over 9 bases. Germline V gene lookup returns CDR1 SGHNT and CDR2 YENEEA. V lost 1 base, J lost 2 bases, and 10 bases stayed unmatched. CDR3 size: 18 residues. This CDR3 reads CASSLAPGIAGDTDTQYF. CDR3 bases: TGTGCCAGCAGCTTAGCTCCCGGGATAGCGGGGGACACAGATACGCAGTATTTT.

The chain couples TRBV19 to TRBJ2-1; TRBD1 matches at 9 bases. The CDR3 contains 16 residues. With V trimmed by 5 bases and J by 9 bases, 14 bases remained unmatched. Germline CDR1 and CDR2: LNHDA and SQIVND (reference sequence). CDR3 sequence: CASSPWDRAKGVEQFF. Here the CDR3 DNA reads TGTGCCAGTAGTCCCTGGGACAGGGCGAAGGGAGTTGAGCAGTTCTTC.

The genes are TRBV2 and TRBJ2-2; 8 bases line up with TRBD2. Trimming removed 4 bases from V and 3 bases from J; junction bases left unmatched: 1. Germline V CDR1 and CDR2: SNHLY, FYNNEI. The CDR3 sequence is 14 residues long. The CDR3 DNA reads as TGTGCCAGCAGTGTGCGGGGGGACACCGGGGAGCTGTTTTTT. Residues: CASSVRGDTGELFF.

The rearrangement uses TRBV5-1 and TRBJ2-1, with 7 nucleotides matching TRBD1. The junction had 12 bases not matched to a gene; V was cut back by 3 bases and J by 3 bases. Per the germline V gene, CDR1 is SGHRS and CDR2 is YFSETQ. The CDR3 is 17 residues long. The chain's CDR3 is CASSSTRPGGFYNEQFF. The CDR3 DNA reads as TGCGCCAGCAGCTCCACCCGACCAGGGGGTTTCTACAATGAGCAGTTCTTC.